The next 8 T cell receptor beta chains were all read from a single sample in a study of T-cell memory formation after mild COVID-19. TCRdb processed the 5' RACE reads anew with MiXCR; each CDR3 protein has one entry. The sample includes around 340,000 distinct CDR3 sequences, 10% to 15% seen only once; the top ten take over 20%. The sequencing sample was made of PBMCs or a T cell subset sorted from them (not recorded which). The receptors were gathered from a man between 18 and 35 years old who had mild COVID-19 (a few samples of this study predate the infection). Cell type and time point are not known.

This clonotype appeared a few times. This chain links TRBV7-2 with TRBJ1-6; the match to TRBD1 covers 7 bases. Germline-derived CDR1 and CDR2 are SGHTA and FQGNSA. V was pared by 7 bases and J by 10 bases, with 7 bases of the junction left unmatched. The CDR3 runs 13 residues. CDR3 nucleotides: TGTGCCAGCAACCGACAGGGAGAATCACCCCTCCACTTT. Its protein product is CASNRQGESPLHF.

V and J are TRBV19 and TRBJ1-1; TRBD1 is a possible D gene (5 bases). CDR3 length: 15 amino acids. Trimming stripped 8 bases from V and 0 bases from J, with 16 bases between. Germline V gene sequence: CDR1 LNHDA, CDR2 SQIVND (reference sequence). The CDR3 loop reads CASDPQGTMNTEAFF. The CDR3, as DNA: TGTGCCAGTGACCCACAAGGGACTATGAACACTGAAGCTTTCTTT.

This clonotype has only a few counts. The chain carries TRBV18 and TRBJ2-7; D remains ambiguous. Germline V gene sequence: CDR1 KGHSH, CDR2 LQKENI. The V end lost 3 bases, the J end lost 0 bases, and 12 bases lay between the germline ends. This CDR3 has 15 amino acids. In nucleotides, the CDR3 is TGTGCCAGCTCACCTCCCGGGCTGAGCTCCTACGAGCAGTACTTC. Translating it yields CASSPPGLSSYEQYF.

The DNA for the CDR3 is TGTGCCAGCAGCCCCCTGGGTGGGGGCGGCACTGAAGCTTTCTTT. It specifies CASSPLGGGGTEAFF. The gene calls are TRBV7-2 and TRBJ1-1, with D tentatively TRBD1 (6 bases). CDR3 length: 15 amino acids. Per germline, CDR1 SGHTA and CDR2 FQGNSA. Between the trimmed V and J ends, which lost 5 bases and 4 bases, there was a span of 17 bases. Full variable domain (missing parts from reference TRBV7-2 and TRBJ1-1): GAGVSQSPSNKVTEKGKDVELRCDPISGHTALYWYRQSLGQGLEFLIYFQGNSAPDKSGLPSDRFSAERTGGSVSTLTIQRTQQEDSAVYLCASSPLGGGGTEAFFGQGTRLTVV.

J is TRBJ2-5 and V is TRBV7-2, with D tentatively TRBD2 (6 bases). V was trimmed by 3 bases and J by 4 bases, leaving 24 bases between them. Germline CDR1 is SGHTA and CDR2 is FQGNSA. The CDR3 has 18 residues. The CDR3 loop is CASSFPHGGRSNRETQYF. The CDR3 nucleotides are TGTGCCAGCAGCTTCCCACACGGAGGGCGATCCAACAGAGAGACCCAGTACTTC.

V gene TRBV4-2 combines with J gene TRBJ2-2, with 8 bases aligning to TRBD2. CDR1 and CDR2 (germline): LGHNA, YNFKEQ. J gave up 1 base and V 4 bases, and 5 bases lay outside the gene matches. The CDR3 extends over 16 amino acids. Here the CDR3 DNA reads TGTGCCAGCAGCCCTCTCAGCGGGGGGAACACCGGGGAGCTGTTTTTT. As protein: CASSPLSGGNTGELFF.

This clonotype was found many times. The chain has TRBV7-2 and TRBJ2-3; weak D call: TRBD2 (7 bases). Germline V gene sequence: CDR1 SGHTA, CDR2 FQGNSA. Trimming removed 5 bases at V and 7 bases at J, with 16 bases between. This CDR3 has 14 residues. CDR3 nucleotides: TGTGCCAGCAGCCGGGGGGCCCTATCAAATACGCAGTATTTT. It translates to CASSRGALSNTQYF.

This clonotype was detected ten times or more. The rearrangement uses TRBV12-3 or TRBV12-4 and TRBJ1-5; D is undetermined. Deletions cut 1 base from V and 7 bases from J, with 11 bases between. The CDR3 is 14 residues long. The CDR3 protein is CASSLGWVSQPQHF. DNA of the CDR3: TGTGCCAGCAGTTTAGGGTGGGTCAGCCAGCCCCAGCATTTT.